One T cell receptor beta chain is described in this entry. Germline V CDR1 and CDR2: SGHRS, YFSETQ. V shed 2 bases and J 2 bases; nucleotides not matched to a gene: 3. This CDR3 is built from 16 residues. The data belong to a study of T cell changes during pregnancy in multiple sclerosis. The data were produced by immunoSEQ multiplex PCR, yet TCRdb's version contains in-frame clones alone and is incomplete. The sample yields about 68,000 clones, about nine tenths seen once. The TCR originated in a female donor with multiple sclerosis, enrolled in a pregnancy study. The chain has TRBV5-1 and TRBJ2-1; 11 nucleotides align to TRBD2. The material was peripheral blood, obtained in the third trimester of pregnancy. The CDR3: CASSFLAGGTYNEQFF. CDR3 in DNA: TGCGCCAGCAGCTTCCTAGCGGGAGGTACCTACAATGAGCAGTTCTTC. Based on the CDR3 plus reference TRBV5-1 and TRBJ2-1, the full variable domain is KAGVTQTPRYLIKTRGQQVTLSCSPISGHRSVSWYQQTPGQGLQFLFEYFSETQRNKGNFPGRFSGRQFSNSRSEMNVSTLELGDSALYLCASSFLAGGTYNEQFFGPGTRLTVL.